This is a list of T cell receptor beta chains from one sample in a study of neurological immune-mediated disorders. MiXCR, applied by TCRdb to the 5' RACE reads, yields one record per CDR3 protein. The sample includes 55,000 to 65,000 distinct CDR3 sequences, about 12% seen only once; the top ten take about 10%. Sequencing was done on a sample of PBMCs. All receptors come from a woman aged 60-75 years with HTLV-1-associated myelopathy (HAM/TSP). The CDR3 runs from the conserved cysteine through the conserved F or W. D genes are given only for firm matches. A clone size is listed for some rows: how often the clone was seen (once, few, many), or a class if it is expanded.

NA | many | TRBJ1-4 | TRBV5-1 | CASSGGLGEKLFF | TGCGCCTCCTCCGGGGGTCTGGGAGAAAAACTGTTTTTT
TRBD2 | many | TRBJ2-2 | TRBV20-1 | CSARDSGRNTGELFF | TGCAGTGCTAGAGATAGCGGGAGGAACACCGGGGAGCTGTTTTTT
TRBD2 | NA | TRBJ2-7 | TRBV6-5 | CARGLGLAGEQYF | TGTGCCAGAGGTTTGGGACTAGCGGGAGAGCAGTACTTC
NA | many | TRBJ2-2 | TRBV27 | CASSLGVNTGELFF | TGTGCCAGCAGTTTAGGAGTGAACACCGGGGAGCTGTTTTTT
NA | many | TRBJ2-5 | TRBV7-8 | CASSMDNRDGETQYF | TGTGCCAGCAGCATGGACAACAGGGATGGAGAGACCCAGTACTTC
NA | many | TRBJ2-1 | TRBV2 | CASRSGTSYNEQFF | TGTGCCAGCAGGAGCGGGACATCCTACAATGAGCAGTTCTTC
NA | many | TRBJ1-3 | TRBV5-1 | CASSPSGDSGNTIYF | TGCGCCAGCAGTCCCTCAGGCGACTCTGGAAACACCATATATTTT
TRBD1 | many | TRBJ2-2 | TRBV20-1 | CSARTGGRGELFF | TGCAGTGCTAGAACAGGGGGACGTGGGGAGCTGTTTTTT
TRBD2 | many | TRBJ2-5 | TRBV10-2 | CASSTGGETQYF | TGCGCCAGCAGTACCGGGGGGGAGACCCAGTACTTC
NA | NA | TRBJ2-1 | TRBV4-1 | CASSPLGLPANEQFF | TGCGCCAGCAGCCCCCTGGGGCTGCCGGCCAATGAGCAGTTCTTC
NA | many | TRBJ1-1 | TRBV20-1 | CSADVKTEAFF | TGCAGTGCTGATGTAAAAACTGAAGCTTTCTTT
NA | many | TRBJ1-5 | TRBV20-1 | CSARTGSLPQHF | TGCAGTGCTAGAACAGGCAGTTTGCCCCAGCATTTT
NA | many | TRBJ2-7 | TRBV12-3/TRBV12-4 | CASSQGLIYEQYF | TGTGCCAGCTCCCAGGGTTTAATCTACGAGCAGTACTTC
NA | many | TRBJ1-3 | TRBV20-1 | CSARDFASGNTIYF | TGCAGTGCTCGGGACTTCGCCTCTGGAAACACCATATATTTT
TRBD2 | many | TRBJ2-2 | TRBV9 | CASSVRAGDGELFF | TGTGCCAGCAGCGTGAGAGCGGGAGATGGGGAGCTGTTTTTT
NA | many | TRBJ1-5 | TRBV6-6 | CASSYPLQDSNQPQHF | TGTGCCAGCAGTTACCCTCTACAGGACTCCAATCAGCCCCAGCATTTT
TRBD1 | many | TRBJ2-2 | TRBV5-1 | CASTRDRKNTGELFF | TGCGCCAGCACTAGGGACAGAAAGAACACCGGGGAGCTGTTTTTT
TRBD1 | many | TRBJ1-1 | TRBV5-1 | CASRQTGENTEAFF | TGCGCCAGCAGGCAGACAGGGGAGAACACTGAAGCTTTCTTT
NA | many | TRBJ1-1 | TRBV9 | CASSDDKGGNTEAFF | TGTGCCAGCAGCGACGATAAAGGGGGGAACACTGAAGCTTTCTTT
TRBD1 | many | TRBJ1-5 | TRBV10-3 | CAIYSLRDRLSPVTSPEAQHF | TGTGCCATCTATTCCCTACGGGACAGATTGTCCCCGGTCACCTCTCCCGAGGCCCAGCATTTT
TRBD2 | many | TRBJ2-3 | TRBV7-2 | CASLKSGGADTQYF | TGTGCCAGCCTCAAGTCGGGAGGGGCAGATACGCAGTATTTT
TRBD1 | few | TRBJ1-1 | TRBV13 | CASSSLQGGLTEAFF | TGTGCCAGCAGCTCGTTACAGGGGGGGCTCACTGAAGCTTTCTTT
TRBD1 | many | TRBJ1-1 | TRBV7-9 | CASSLRTGVTEAFF | TGTGCCAGCAGCTTACGCACAGGGGTAACTGAAGCTTTCTTT
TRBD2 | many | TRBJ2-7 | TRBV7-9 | CASSSDSGKSLYEQYF | TGTGCCAGCAGCTCAGATAGCGGGAAAAGCCTCTACGAGCAGTACTTC
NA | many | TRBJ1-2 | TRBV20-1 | CSPGGGTYGYTF | TGCAGCCCTGGGGGGGGGACCTATGGCTACACCTTC
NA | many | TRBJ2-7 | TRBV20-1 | CSAGDWPSYEQYF | TGCAGTGCTGGCGACTGGCCCTCCTACGAGCAGTACTTC
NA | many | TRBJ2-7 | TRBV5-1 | CASSSTGTPSYEQYF | TGCGCCAGCAGCTCTACCGGGACTCCCTCCTACGAGCAGTACTTC
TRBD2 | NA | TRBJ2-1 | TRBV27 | CASSSERLAGVHEQFF | TGTGCCAGCAGTTCCGAGAGACTAGCGGGAGTCCATGAGCAGTTCTTC
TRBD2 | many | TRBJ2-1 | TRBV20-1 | CSAPASGRDNEQFF | TGCAGTGCCCCGGCGTCAGGGAGGGACAATGAGCAGTTCTTC
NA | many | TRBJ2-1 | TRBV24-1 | CATSDRDSPYNEQFF | TGTGCCACCAGTGATCGGGACTCCCCCTACAATGAGCAGTTCTTC
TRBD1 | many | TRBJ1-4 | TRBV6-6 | CASSLDRGLGKLFF | TGTGCCAGCAGTTTAGACAGGGGGCTTGGAAAACTGTTTTTT
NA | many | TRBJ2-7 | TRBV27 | CASRDGRTYEQYF | TGTGCCAGCAGAGACGGGCGGACCTACGAGCAGTACTTC